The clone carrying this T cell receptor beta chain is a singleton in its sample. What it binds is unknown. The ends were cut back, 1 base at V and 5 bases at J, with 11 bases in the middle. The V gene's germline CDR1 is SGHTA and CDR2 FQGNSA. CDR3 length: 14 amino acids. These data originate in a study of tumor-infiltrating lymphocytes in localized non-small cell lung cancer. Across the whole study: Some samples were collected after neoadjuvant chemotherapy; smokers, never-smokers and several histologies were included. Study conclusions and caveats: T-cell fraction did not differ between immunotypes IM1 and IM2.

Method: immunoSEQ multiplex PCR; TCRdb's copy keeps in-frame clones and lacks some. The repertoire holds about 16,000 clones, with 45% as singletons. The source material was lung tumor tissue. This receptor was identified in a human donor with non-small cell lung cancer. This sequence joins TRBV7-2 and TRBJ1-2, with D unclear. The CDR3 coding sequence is TGTGCCAGCAGCTTAGGGGATATTCTTTATGGCTACACCTTC. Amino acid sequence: CASSLGDILYGYTF.